This T cell receptor (beta chain) originates from a study of blood T cell repertoires in COVID-19. It was during active infection that Seattle patients were enrolled and then longitudinally followed. The CDR3 is 11 residues long. V shed 6 bases and J shed 8 bases, with 10 bases lying between them. Germline loops: CDR1 SNHLY, CDR2 FYNNEI. Profiled with immunoSEQ multiplex PCR; TCRdb holds only in-frame clones, not every one. Of 250,000 to 350,000 clones listed, roughly 88% are singletons. This chain connects TRBV2 to TRBJ1-1; D uncertain. Sequencing was done on a sample of peripheral blood. The clonotype was recovered from a woman aged 25 to 39 with COVID-19, enrolled during active disease. The CDR3 nucleotides are TGTGCCAGCAGGGCAGGCCCGGAAGCTTTCTTT. Its translation is CASRAGPEAFF.